This T cell receptor beta chain was identified in a study of shared clonotypes between healthy human individuals. Study summary: Researchers assigned three CD4 naive, three CD4 memory, two CD8 naive and one CD8 memory plate to each donor. General study points: The four-donor shared clonotypes exceeded non-shared clonotypes in generation probability, with non-shared ones scoring lower. The diversity represented, both genetic and in exposure history, was limited by few donors.

On sorted subsets, replicate PCRs used about 200 ng DNA, or roughly 30,000 T cell genomes. The table came from immunoSEQ multiplex PCR; TCRdb's copy has only in-frame clones and leaves some out. The sample lists hundreds of thousands of clones, about 74% occurring once. Regarding this clone: The antigen remains unidentified.

Trimming took 2 bases from V and 2 from J; bases not matched to a gene: 3. The CDR3 sequence is 15 residues long. Germline loops: CDR1 GTSNPN, CDR2 SVGIG (reference sequence). The sequence derives from a woman aged 30 to 39 in good health. The J gene is TRBJ2-1, the V gene TRBV30, with TRBD2 matching 10 bases. Sample: memory CD4+ T cells sorted from blood. Subset given: CD45RA-negative fraction. CDR3 amino acids: CAWSILAGAYNEQFF. The CDR3 bases are TGTGCCTGGAGTATTCTAGCGGGAGCCTACAATGAGCAGTTCTTC.